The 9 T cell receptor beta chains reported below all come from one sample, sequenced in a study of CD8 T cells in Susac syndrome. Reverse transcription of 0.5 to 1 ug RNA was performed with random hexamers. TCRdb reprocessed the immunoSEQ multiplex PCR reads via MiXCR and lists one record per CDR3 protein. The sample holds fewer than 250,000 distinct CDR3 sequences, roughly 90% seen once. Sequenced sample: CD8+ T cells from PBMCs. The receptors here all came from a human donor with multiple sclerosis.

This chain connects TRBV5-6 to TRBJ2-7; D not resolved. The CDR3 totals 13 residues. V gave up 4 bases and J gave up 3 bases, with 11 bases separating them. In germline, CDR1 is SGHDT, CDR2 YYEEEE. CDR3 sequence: CASSPGVGYEQYF. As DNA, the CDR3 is TGTGCCAGCAGCCCTGGGGTGGGCTACGAGCAGTACTTC.

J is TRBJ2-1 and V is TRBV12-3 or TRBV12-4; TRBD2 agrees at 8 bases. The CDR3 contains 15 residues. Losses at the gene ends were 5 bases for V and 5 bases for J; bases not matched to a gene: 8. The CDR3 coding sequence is TGTGCCAGCAGTCAGCTAGCGGGTGTTAACAATGAGCAGTTCTTC. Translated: CASSQLAGVNNEQFF.

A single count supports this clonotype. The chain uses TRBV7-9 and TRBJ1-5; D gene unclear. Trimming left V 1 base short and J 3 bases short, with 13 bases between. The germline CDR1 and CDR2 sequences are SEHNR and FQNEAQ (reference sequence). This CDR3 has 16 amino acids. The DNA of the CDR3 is TGTGCCAGCAGCTTAGGGGAGTGGGGTAACAATCAGCCCCAGCATTTT. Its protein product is CASSLGEWGNNQPQHF.

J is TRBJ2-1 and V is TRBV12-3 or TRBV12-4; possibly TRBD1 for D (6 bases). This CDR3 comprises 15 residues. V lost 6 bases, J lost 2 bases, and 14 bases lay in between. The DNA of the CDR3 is TGTGCCAGCAGCCAAGGACAGTCCCCCTACAATGAGCAGTTCTTC. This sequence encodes CASSQGQSPYNEQFF.

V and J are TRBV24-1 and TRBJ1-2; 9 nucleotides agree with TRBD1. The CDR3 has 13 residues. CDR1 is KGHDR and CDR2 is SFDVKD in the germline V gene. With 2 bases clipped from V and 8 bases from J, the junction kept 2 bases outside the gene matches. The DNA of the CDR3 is TGTGCCACCAGTGATTGGGGACAGGGAGGCTACACCTTC. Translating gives CATSDWGQGGYTF.

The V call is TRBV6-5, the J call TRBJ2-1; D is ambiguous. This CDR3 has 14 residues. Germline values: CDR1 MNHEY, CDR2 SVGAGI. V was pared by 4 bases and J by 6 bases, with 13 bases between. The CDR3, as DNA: TGTGCCAGCAGTTCGGATGGACCCGTCAATGAGCAGTTCTTC. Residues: CASSSDGPVNEQFF.

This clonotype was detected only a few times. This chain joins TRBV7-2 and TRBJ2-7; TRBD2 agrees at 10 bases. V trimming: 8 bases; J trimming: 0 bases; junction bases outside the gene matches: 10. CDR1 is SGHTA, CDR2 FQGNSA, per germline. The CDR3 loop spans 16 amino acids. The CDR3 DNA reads TGTGCCAGCGACCCCGGACTAGCGGAGAGCTCCTACGAGCAGTACTTC. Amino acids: CASDPGLAESSYEQYF.

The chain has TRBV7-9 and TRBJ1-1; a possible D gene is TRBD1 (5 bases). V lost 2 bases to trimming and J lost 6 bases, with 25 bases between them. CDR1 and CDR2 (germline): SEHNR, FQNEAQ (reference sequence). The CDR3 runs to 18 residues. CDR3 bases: TGTGCCAGCAGCTTAAGTCGCATGTTCTTTGGGGGGATGGCTGAAGCTTTCTTT. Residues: CASSLSRMFFGGMAEAFF.

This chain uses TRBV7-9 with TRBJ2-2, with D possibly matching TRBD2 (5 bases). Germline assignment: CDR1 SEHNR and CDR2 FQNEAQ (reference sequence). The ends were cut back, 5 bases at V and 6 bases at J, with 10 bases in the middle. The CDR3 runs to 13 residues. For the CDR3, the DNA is TGTGCCAGCAGCCCAGGCGGGTCCGGGGAGCTGTTTTTT. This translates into CASSPGGSGELFF. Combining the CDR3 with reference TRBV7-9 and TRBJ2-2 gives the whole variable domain DTGVSQNPRHKITKRGQNVTFRCDPISEHNRLYWYRQTLGQGPEFLTYFQNEAQLEKSRLLSDRFSAERPKGSFSTLEIQRTEQGDSAMYLCASSPGGSGELFFGEGSRLTVL.